This T cell receptor (beta chain) was sequenced in a study of T cells in localized non-small cell lung cancer. Sequencing was performed with immunoSEQ multiplex PCR; in TCRdb, only in-frame clones are kept and a portion is missing. The repertoire holds under 70,000 clones, with just over 85% as singletons. The V gene lost 1 base and the J gene lost 4 bases, with 14 bases spanning the gap. CDR3 length: 16 amino acids. Germline V lookup: CDR1 MNHNS, CDR2 SASEGT. Sequencing used peripheral blood, obtained before any cancer treatment. V is TRBV6-1 and J is TRBJ2-1; D gene unclear. This receptor was taken from a woman aged 35 to 69 with stage I lung adenocarcinoma. CDR3 DNA: TGTGCCAGCAGTGAAGGAGGCAGTAGGAGTTACAATGAGCAGTTCTTC. Protein sequence: CASSEGGSRSYNEQFF.